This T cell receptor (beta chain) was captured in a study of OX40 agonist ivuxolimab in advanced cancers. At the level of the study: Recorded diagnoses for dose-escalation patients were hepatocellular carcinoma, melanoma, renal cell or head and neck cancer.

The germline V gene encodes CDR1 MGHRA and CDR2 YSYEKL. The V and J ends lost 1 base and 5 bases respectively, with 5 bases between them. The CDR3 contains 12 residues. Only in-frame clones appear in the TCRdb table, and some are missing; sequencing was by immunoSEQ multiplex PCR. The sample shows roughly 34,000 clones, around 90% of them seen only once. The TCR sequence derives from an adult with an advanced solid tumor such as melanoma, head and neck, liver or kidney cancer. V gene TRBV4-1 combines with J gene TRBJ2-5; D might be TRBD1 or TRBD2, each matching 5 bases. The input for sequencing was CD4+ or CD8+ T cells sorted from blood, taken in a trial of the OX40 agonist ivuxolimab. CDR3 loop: CASSQGGETQYF. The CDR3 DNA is TGCGCCAGCAGCCAAGGGGGGGAGACCCAGTACTTC.